Listed below are T cell receptor beta chains from one sample, sequenced in a study of blood T cell repertoires in COVID-19. TCRdb's copy holds only in-frame clones and misses some; the assay was immunoSEQ multiplex PCR. The sample yields over 150,000 clones, about 80% seen once. The sample consisted of peripheral blood. These receptors were collected from a man in his 70s with active or convalescent COVID-19. Both conserved end residues are part of each CDR3. D genes are given only for firm matches. Where a row states a size, it is once, few, many or the class of an expanded clone; other rows omit it.

j_gene,v_gene,abundance,d_gene,CDR3aa,CDR3nt
TRBJ1-4,TRBV19,-,TRBD1,CASIKGQGEKLFF,TGTGCCAGTATTAAGGGACAGGGTGAAAAACTGTTTTTT
TRBJ2-7,TRBV4-1,-,TRBD1,CASSHGQAKSSYEQYF,TGCGCCAGCAGCCATGGACAGGCGAAGAGCTCCTACGAGCAGTACTTC
TRBJ2-7,TRBV6-5,-,TRBD1,CASMKTGNHEQYF,TGTGCCAGCATGAAGACAGGGAACCACGAGCAGTACTTC
TRBJ1-2,TRBV28,-,TRBD1,CASSFLTGAGGYTF,TGTGCCAGCAGTTTTCTTACAGGGGCTGGTGGCTACACCTTC
TRBJ1-1,TRBV10-3,-,-,CAIGSRAHENTEAFF,TGTGCCATCGGGTCGAGGGCCCACGAGAACACTGAAGCTTTCTTT
TRBJ2-5,TRBV5-1,-,-,CASSLHRGTQYF,TGCGCCAGCAGCTTGCACCGGGGGACCCAGTACTTC
TRBJ1-1,TRBV28,-,-,CASTEGGAQGPLNTEAFF,TGTGCCAGCACCGAGGGGGGGGCCCAAGGTCCTTTGAACACTGAAGCTTTCTTT
TRBJ1-1,TRBV5-1,-,TRBD1,CASSPGTEEAFF,TGCGCCAGCAGCCCGGGGACAGAGGAAGCTTTCTTT
TRBJ2-5,TRBV5-8,-,-,CASSFEGGFETQYF,TGTGCCAGCAGCTTTGAAGGGGGATTTGAGACCCAGTACTTC
TRBJ2-1,TRBV19,-,TRBD1,CASRDRGGSYNEQFF,TGTGCCAGTAGAGACAGGGGAGGTTCCTACAATGAGCAGTTCTTC
TRBJ1-1,TRBV15,-,-,CATSRGGPGGVGAFF,TGTGCCACCAGCAGGGGGGGTCCGGGAGGCGTCGGAGCTTTCTTT
TRBJ2-2,TRBV7-2,-,TRBD1,CASSLRQGQTGELFF,TGTGCCAGCAGCTTAAGACAGGGACAAACCGGGGAGCTGTTTTTT
TRBJ1-4,TRBV19,-,TRBD1,CASTPTGGFREKLFF,TGTGCCAGTACACCCACAGGGGGATTTCGTGAAAAACTGTTTTTT
TRBJ1-1,TRBV5-1,-,-,CASSLYLVQTNTEAFF,TGCGCCAGCAGCTTGTATTTGGTTCAGACAAACACTGAAGCTTTCTTT
TRBJ2-7,TRBV28,once,TRBD1,CASRQTGTGGNEQYF,TGTGCCAGCAGGCAAACCGGCACAGGGGGCAACGAGCAGTACTTC
TRBJ2-7,TRBV18,-,-,CASSPPTNSYEQYF,TGTGCCAGCTCACCCCCGACAAACTCCTACGAGCAGTACTTC
TRBJ2-1,TRBV11-3,-,TRBD1,CASSLRTDRVGIYNEQFF,TGTGCCAGCAGCTTAAGAACTGACAGGGTTGGCATCTACAATGAGCAGTTCTTC